This TCR beta chain was recorded in a study of cytomegalovirus exposure and HLA in healthy donors. The CDR3 is 17 residues long. The junction had 11 bases not matched to a gene; V was cut back by 0 bases and J by 4 bases. Germline loops: CDR1 MGHRA, CDR2 YSYEKL. Comments on this clone: Antigen: not known.

Generated by immunoSEQ multiplex PCR, the TCRdb table keeps only in-frame clones and is missing some. The sample shows about 79,000 clones, 80% to 95% of them seen only once. Findings and caveats of the study: CMV antigen specificity of a few CMV-associated chains was confirmed in vitro.

The clonotype comes from a woman aged 30 to 39 in good health and CMV-seronegative. This chain connects TRBV4-1 to TRBJ1-1, with 7 bases identical to TRBD1. Sequencing was carried out using PBMCs. In DNA form, the CDR3 reads TGCGCCAGCAGCCAAGAACTATTGACAGGGAGGAGCACTGAAGCTTTCTTT. Protein product: CASSQELLTGRSTEAFF.